These 8 T cell receptor beta chains share one sample of origin, sequenced in a study of control samples from healthy donors and cancer patients. Assay used: immunoSEQ multiplex PCR; TCRdb lists only in-frame clones, some missing. Counted here are tens of thousands of clones, roughly 91% occurring once; the ten biggest clones make up 6.5% to 8%. Sequenced material: blood. Receptors originate from a woman between 55 and 75 years old in good health.

The chain joins TRBV30 to TRBJ1-2; D uncertain. The CDR3 spans 14 residues. Trimming removed 1 base from V and 6 bases from J, with 15 bases in between. The germline CDR1 and CDR2 sequences are GTSNPN and SVGIG (reference sequence). CDR3 loop: CAWSAGVKSDGYTF. For the CDR3, the DNA is TGTGCCTGGAGTGCTGGGGTAAAGTCAGATGGCTACACCTTC.

The chain recombines TRBV12-5 with TRBJ1-2; tentative D call: TRBD1 (6 bases). Trimming removed 4 bases at V and 4 bases at J, with 22 bases between. Per the germline V gene, CDR1 is LGHNT and CDR2 is FRNRAP. CDR3 length: 17 amino acids. The DNA of the CDR3 is TGTGCTAGTGGTTCGCCCCACGGACCCGGGGGCGGCTATGGCTACACCTTC. Protein product: CASGSPHGPGGGYGYTF.

DNA for the CDR3: TGCAGCGTTGAAGATCGACTAGTTTTGGGTGAGCAGTTCTTC. This encodes CSVEDRLVLGEQFF. V gene TRBV29-1 combines with J gene TRBJ2-1; weak D call: TRBD2 (6 bases). V lost 0 bases and J lost 9, with 15 bases in between. Germline CDR1 is SQVTM and CDR2 is ANQGSEA. The CDR3 is 14 amino acids.

The CDR3 is CASSDRGPNTEAFF. The CDR3 DNA reads as TGTGCCAGTAGTGACAGGGGACCGAACACTGAAGCTTTCTTT. The rearrangement joins TRBV19 to TRBJ1-1, with 8 positions matching TRBD1. Germline V gene sequence: CDR1 LNHDA, CDR2 SQIVND (reference sequence). CDR3 length: 14 amino acids. J was trimmed by 1 base and V by 5 bases; bases with no gene match: 3.

The chain is built from TRBV30 and TRBJ1-1; D not resolved. Germline assignment: CDR1 GTSNPN and CDR2 SVGIG (reference sequence). The CDR3 covers 14 residues. V lost 1 base and J 0 bases, leaving 9 bases between the germline ends. The CDR3 here is CAWSAGILNTEAFF. CDR3 bases: TGTGCCTGGAGTGCCGGGATATTGAACACTGAAGCTTTCTTT.

This rearrangement joins TRBV11-3 to TRBJ1-3; D might be TRBD1 (5 bases). CDR3 length: 14 amino acids. CDR1 is SGHNT and CDR2 is YENEEA in the germline V gene. V dropped 5 bases and J dropped 4 bases, with 12 bases sitting between them. CDR3 DNA sequence: TGTGCCAGCAGCCCTGGGACGGCGGGAAACACCATATATTTT. Translated: CASSPGTAGNTIYF.

Details on this clone: Within the sample, other DNA sequences also encode this same CDR3. The genes are TRBV29-1 and TRBJ2-1; TRBD1 matches at 7 bases. The length of the CDR3 is 16 residues. Germline lookup yields CDR1 SQVTM and CDR2 ANQGSEA. The trim removed 3 bases at V and 7 bases at J, leaving 15 bases unmatched. CDR3 region: CSVELTGVRFWNEQFF. In nucleotides, the CDR3 is TGCAGCGTTGAGCTCACAGGGGTGCGTTTCTGGAATGAGCAGTTCTTC.

J is TRBJ2-3 and V is TRBV27, with TRBD1 as a possible D gene (5 bases). Deletions cut 7 bases from V and 2 bases from J, with 13 bases between. The CDR3 spans 14 residues. From germline, CDR1 is MNHEY and CDR2 SMNVEV (reference sequence). CDR3 nucleotides: TGTGCCAGCACCGTGGACAAATACACAGATACGCAGTATTTT. Translated, it gives CASTVDKYTDTQYF.